The 10 T cell receptor beta chains reported below all come from one sample, sequenced in a study of immune characterization of retroperitoneal liposarcoma. TCRdb reprocessed the PCR reads via MiXCR and lists one record per CDR3 protein. The table has about 10,000 distinct CDR3 sequences, 45% to 55% seen once. Sequenced input: tumor tissue. These receptors all come from a female donor with retroperitoneal liposarcoma.

The chain is built from TRBV6-1 and TRBJ2-3, with 9 bases that match TRBD1. The CDR3 is made up of 17 amino acids. Germline CDR1 reads MNHNS; CDR2 reads SASEGT. V lost 2 bases and J lost 4; bases outside the gene matches: 10. CDR3 loop: CASSETGTGTGADTQYF. CDR3 coding DNA: TGTGCCAGCAGTGAAACGGGGACAGGGACGGGCGCAGATACGCAGTATTTT.

This clonotype turned up a few times. V usage is TRBV6-6 and J usage is TRBJ1-2, with D possibly matching TRBD1 (6 bases). This CDR3 has 13 amino acids. Trimming removed 2 bases from V and 8 bases from J, with 12 bases in between. CDR1 is MNHNY and CDR2 is SVGAGI in the germline V gene (reference sequence). CDR3 loop: CASSYGGPAGYTF. The CDR3 DNA is TGTGCCAGCAGTTACGGGGGGCCAGCGGGCTACACCTTC.

This clonotype was detected only a few times. The rearrangement links TRBV7-2 to TRBJ1-1; a possible D gene is TRBD1 (6 bases). Germline values: CDR1 SGHTA, CDR2 FQGNSA. Trimming took 5 bases from V and 1 from J, leaving 8 bases between them. This CDR3 spans 13 amino acids. The CDR3 protein is CASSQGQNTEAFF. CDR3 nucleotide sequence: TGTGCCAGCAGCCAGGGACAGAACACTGAAGCTTTCTTT.

This sequence joins TRBV6-5 and TRBJ2-6, with unresolved D. V was pared by 5 bases and J by 2 bases, with 10 bases between. CDR3 length: 15 amino acids. In germline, CDR1 is MNHEY, CDR2 SVGAGI. The CDR3 sequence is CASSQALTGANVLTF. The DNA for the CDR3 is TGTGCCAGCAGTCAGGCACTCACTGGGGCCAACGTCCTGACTTTC.

This clonotype has just a few counts. V and J are TRBV12-3 or TRBV12-4 and TRBJ2-1; D is unclear. Between the trimmed V and J ends, which lost 1 base and 10 bases, there was a span of 8 bases. The CDR3 has 12 amino acids. The CDR3 bases are TGTGCCAGCAGTTTAGAAGGAGCGGAGCAGTTCTTC. This sequence encodes CASSLEGAEQFF.

The rearrangement uses TRBV11-3 and TRBJ2-1, with D perhaps matching TRBD2 (7 bases). TRBJ2-5 matches the DNA end more closely, so the J call is doubtful. This CDR3 has 17 amino acids. In germline, CDR1 is SGHNT, CDR2 YENEEA. The CDR3 nucleotides read TGTGCCAGCAGTACCTGGGGGGCGGGAGCAGACCAAGAGACCCAGTACTTC. It is translated as CASSTWGAGADQETQYF.

J is TRBJ2-6 and V is TRBV27; the D gene is possibly TRBD2 (6 bases). V lost 5 bases, J lost 0 bases, and 8 bases lay in between. CDR3 length: 15 amino acids. The germline V gene encodes CDR1 MNHEY and CDR2 SMNVEV (reference sequence). The CDR3, as DNA: TGTGCCAGCAGTCCCGGGGGCTCTGGGGCCAACGTCCTGACTTTC. As protein: CASSPGGSGANVLTF.

V usage is TRBV10-2 and J usage is TRBJ2-5, with 8 bases that match TRBD1. Near its end, the DNA agrees better with TRBJ2-7, so the J call may be wrong. The V gene's germline CDR1 is WSHSY and CDR2 SAAADI. This CDR3 has 16 amino acids. The CDR3 sequence is CASSESQGTGDYEQYF. In nucleotides, the CDR3 is TGCGCCAGCAGTGAGTCTCAAGGGACAGGAGATTACGAGCAGTACTTC.

By its share, this clonotype is medium-sized (0.01 to 0.1%). V usage is TRBV6-1 and J usage is TRBJ2-5, with TRBD2 identical over 7 bases. V shed 5 bases and J 11 bases; nucleotides not matched to a gene: 20. This CDR3 has 16 amino acids. CDR1 MNHNS and CDR2 SASEGT come from the germline V gene. The CDR3 loop is CASSWSKGGSVSEQYF. The CDR3 region has the DNA TGTGCCAGCAGTTGGTCCAAGGGCGGGAGCGTCAGTGAGCAGTACTTC.

V and J are TRBV7-2 and TRBJ2-1, with 7 nucleotides matching TRBD2. Germline CDR1 and CDR2: SGHTA and FQGNSA. After removal of 7 bases from V and 5 bases from J, the junction contained 8 bases not matched to a gene. This CDR3 comprises 14 residues. As DNA, the CDR3 is TGTGCCAGCACCGGGACTAAAGTCAACAATGAGCAGTTCTTC. Its translation: CASTGTKVNNEQFF. The full variable domain, completed using reference TRBV7-2 and TRBJ2-1, is GAGVSQSPSNKVTEKGKDVELRCDPISGHTALYWYRQSLGQGLEFLIYFQGNSAPDKSGLPSDRFSAERTGGSVSTLTIQRTQQEDSAVYLCASTGTKVNNEQFFGPGTRLTVL.